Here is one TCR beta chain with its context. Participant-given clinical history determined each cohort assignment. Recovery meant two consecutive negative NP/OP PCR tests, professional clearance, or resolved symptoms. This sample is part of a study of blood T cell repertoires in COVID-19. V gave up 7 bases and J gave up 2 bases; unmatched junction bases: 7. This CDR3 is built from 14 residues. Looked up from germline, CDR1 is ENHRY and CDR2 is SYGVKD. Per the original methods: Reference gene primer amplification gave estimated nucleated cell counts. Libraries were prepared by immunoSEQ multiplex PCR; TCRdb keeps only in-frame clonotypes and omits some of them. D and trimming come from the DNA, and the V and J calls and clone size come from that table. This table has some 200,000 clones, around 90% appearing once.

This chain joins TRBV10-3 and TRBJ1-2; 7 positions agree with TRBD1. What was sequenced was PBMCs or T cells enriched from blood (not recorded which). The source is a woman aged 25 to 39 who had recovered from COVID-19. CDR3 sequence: CAITLGQRNYGYTF. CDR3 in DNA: TGTGCCATCACCCTGGGACAGCGGAACTATGGCTACACCTTC.